What follows are 10 T cell receptor beta chains derived from one specimen sequenced in a study of blood T cell repertoires in COVID-19. Profiled with immunoSEQ multiplex PCR; TCRdb holds only in-frame clones, not every one. The profile shows about 400,000 clones, more than 75% of them singletons. The sequencing input was PBMCs or T cells enriched from blood (not recorded which). These TCRs come from a woman in her 30s who had recovered from COVID-19.

This sequence joins TRBV4-1 and TRBJ2-1, with a possible D match to TRBD2 (5 bases). The CDR3 spans 14 residues. Germline values: CDR1 MGHRA, CDR2 YSYEKL. Deletions cut 1 base from V and 5 bases from J, with 9 bases between. CDR3 sequence: CASSQGGRDNEQFF. The CDR3 DNA follows: TGCGCCAGCAGCCAAGGTGGGCGGGACAATGAGCAGTTCTTC.

This clone was observed once. The V call is TRBV10-3, the J call TRBJ2-5; 9 bases are a match to TRBD2. This CDR3 region has 14 residues. CDR1 and CDR2 (germline): ENHRY, SYGVKD. With V trimmed by 2 bases and J by 3 bases, 1 base remained unmatched. The CDR3: CAISERLAEETQYF. CDR3 nucleotides: TGTGCCATCAGTGAGAGACTAGCGGAAGAGACCCAGTACTTC.

The chain recombines TRBV5-4 with TRBJ1-4, with a tentative D call TRBD1 (6 bases). Germline CDR1 and CDR2: SGHNT and YYREEE (reference sequence). V dropped 5 bases and J dropped 7 bases, with 18 bases sitting between them. This CDR3 comprises 15 residues. The CDR3, as DNA: TGTGCCAGCAGTTTCGGAACACAGGGTGCTGAAAAACTGTTTTTT. Amino acids: CASSFGTQGAEKLFF. The full variable domain, completed using reference TRBV5-4 and TRBJ1-4, is ETGVTQSPTHLIKTRGQQVTLRCSSQSGHNTVSWYQQALGQGPQFIFQYYREEENGRGNFPPRFSGLQFPNYSSELNVNALELDDSALYLCASSFGTQGAEKLFFGSGTQLSVL.

This clone has only one observation. The chain's CDR3 is CASSVEGAGANVLTF. CDR3 coding DNA: TGTGCCAGCAGCGTAGAGGGGGCTGGGGCCAACGTCCTGACTTTC. The J gene is TRBJ2-6, the V gene TRBV9, with D possibly being TRBD1 (6 bases). The CDR3 consists of 15 residues. Germline V gene data show CDR1 as SGDLS and CDR2 as YYNGEE. V lost 0 bases and J lost 2, with 6 bases in between.

This clone was observed a single time. This rearrangement joins TRBV11-2 to TRBJ2-5; 9 bases agree with TRBD2. This CDR3 has 14 residues. The V segment lost 4 bases and the J segment 5 bases; nucleotides outside the gene matches: 5. In germline, CDR1 is SGHAT, CDR2 FQNNGV. The CDR3 DNA follows: TGTGCCAGCAGCTGGAGACTAGCGGCGGAGACCCAGTACTTC. Amino acids: CASSWRLAAETQYF.

The chain joins TRBV10-3 to TRBJ2-3, with a weak D call TRBD1 (5 bases). V lost 4 bases to trimming and J lost 4 bases, with 12 bases between them. CDR1 ENHRY and CDR2 SYGVKD come from the germline V gene. The CDR3 runs to 14 residues. As DNA, the CDR3 is TGTGCCATCAGTGGGTCAGGCAGGGCAGATACGCAGTATTTT. This encodes CAISGSGRADTQYF.

V gene TRBV11-1 combines with J gene TRBJ2-7; TRBD1 matches 8 bases. The CDR3 sequence is 14 residues long. V lost 1 base, J lost 2 bases, and 1 base stayed unmatched. CDR1 is SGHAT, CDR2 FQDESV, per germline (reference sequence). The CDR3 protein is CASSLEQGAYEQYF. The CDR3 DNA is TGTGCCAGCAGCTTAGAACAGGGGGCCTACGAGCAGTACTTC.

The gene calls are TRBV3-1 (or the pseudogene TRBV3-2) and TRBJ2-3, with TRBD2 matching over 13 bases. The trim removed 4 bases at V and 3 bases at J, leaving 4 bases unmatched. There are 16 residues in the CDR3. The germline CDR1 and CDR2 sequences are LGHDT and YNNKEL (reference sequence). CDR3 bases: TGTGCCAGCAGCCGGTGGACTAGCGGGAGAACAGATACGCAGTATTTT. Translation gives CASSRWTSGRTDTQYF.

This chain uses TRBV7-9 with TRBJ1-2, with 8 bases matching TRBD1. V dropped 8 bases and J dropped 8; count of bases not matched to a gene: 13. CDR1 and CDR2 (germline): SEHNR, FQNEAQ (reference sequence). This CDR3 is built from 14 residues. This chain's CDR3 is CASDYTQGAGGYTF. The CDR3 nucleotides are TGTGCCAGCGACTATACCCAGGGGGCTGGAGGCTACACCTTC.

The J gene is TRBJ1-2, the V gene TRBV7-9; TRBD1 matches 7 bases. This CDR3 spans 13 amino acids. Trimming removed 4 bases from V and 6 bases from J; junction bases left unmatched: 5. Germline-derived CDR1 and CDR2 are SEHNR and FQNEAQ (reference sequence). The CDR3 region has the DNA TGTGCCAGCAGCTCCCGGGACAGAGATGGCTACACCTTC. It translates to CASSSRDRDGYTF.